This T cell receptor beta chain was captured in a study of OX40 agonist ivuxolimab in advanced cancers. Study-wide results and caveats: By week 6 at 0.1 to 3.0 mg/kg, blood CD4+ and CD8+ T cells had expanded clonally.

Assay: immunoSEQ multiplex PCR; the TCRdb copy retains only in-frame clones and omits some. Among 60,000 to 75,000 clones, around 83% were seen once, and the ten largest hold 3.9%. Note on this clone: Its target is not known.

V lost 5 bases and J lost 3; bases outside the gene matches: 9. The CDR3 is made up of 15 amino acids. Germline-derived CDR1 and CDR2 are SEHNR and FQNEAQ (reference sequence). The rearrangement uses TRBV7-9 and TRBJ2-7, with 8 bases that match TRBD2. The source of this sequence is an adult with an advanced solid tumor such as melanoma, head and neck, liver or kidney cancer. The specimen comprised CD4+ or CD8+ T cells sorted from blood, sampled in a trial of the OX40 agonist ivuxolimab. The CDR3 DNA reads as TGTGCCAGCAGCCCGTCGGGGGGGCAAGGCTACGAGCAGTACTTC. Translated, it gives CASSPSGGQGYEQYF.